This is a list of T cell receptor beta chains from one sample in a study of T cells after yellow fever vaccination. MiXCR, run by TCRdb on the 5' RACE reads, gives a single entry per CDR3 protein. The sample has 350,000 to 450,000 distinct CDR3 sequences; roughly 20% are singletons. This specimen was PBMCs, taken before the yellow fever booster vaccination. The receptors shown here come from a man aged 18 to 30 who received the YFV17D yellow fever vaccine. CDR3s include the opening cysteine and the closing phenylalanine or tryptophan.

J: TRBJ1-2
length: 13
V: TRBV6-2/TRBV6-3
CDR3: CASSPPSWYGYTF

J: TRBJ1-4
length: 16
V: TRBV28
CDR3: CASSSDRGSRNEKLFF

J: TRBJ1-5
length: 15
V: TRBV6-2/TRBV6-3
CDR3: CASSRDGTANQPQHF

J: TRBJ2-5
length: 15
V: TRBV4-3
CDR3: CASSQGMGYQETQYF

J: TRBJ2-5
length: 16
V: TRBV5-1
CDR3: CASSLLGEGSRETQYF

J: TRBJ1-1
length: 13
V: TRBV15
CDR3: CATSFSGGLEAFF

J: TRBJ2-1
length: 12
V: TRBV15
CDR3: CATKDRGNEQFF

J: TRBJ2-2
length: 15
V: TRBV3-1
CDR3: CASSQARWGTGELFF

J: TRBJ1-2
length: 14
V: TRBV12-3/TRBV12-4
CDR3: CASKDRASFGGYTF

J: TRBJ2-1
length: 14
V: TRBV15
CDR3: CATSPDAHHNEQFF

J: TRBJ2-3
length: 15
V: TRBV7-2
CDR3: CASSLVPSGTDTQYF

J: TRBJ2-3
length: 13
V: TRBV29-1
CDR3: CSAMRRGTDTQYF

J: TRBJ2-6
length: 16
V: TRBV10-3
CDR3: CAAAEGAQSGANVLTF

J: TRBJ1-2
length: 14
V: TRBV11-2
CDR3: CASSSTGGSYGYTF

J: TRBJ1-1
length: 16
V: TRBV12-3/TRBV12-4
CDR3: CASSGTGGYWYTEAFF

J: TRBJ1-3
length: 11
V: TRBV7-2
CDR3: CASSTGLTIYF

J: TRBJ2-5
length: 14
V: TRBV29-1
CDR3: CRNSGALPRKTQYF

J: TRBJ1-4
length: 13
V: TRBV29-1
CDR3: CSALTDLSEKLFF

J: TRBJ1-4
length: 14
V: TRBV12-3/TRBV12-4
CDR3: CASHVGGANEKLFF

J: TRBJ1-1
length: 14
V: TRBV7-2
CDR3: CASSLDRAGTEAFF

J: TRBJ1-2
length: 13
V: TRBV15
CDR3: CATSRGPQRDYTF

J: TRBJ1-5
length: 16
V: TRBV12-3/TRBV12-4
CDR3: CASSSLTQPLGQPQHF

J: TRBJ2-3
length: 22
V: TRBV6-2/TRBV6-3
CDR3: CASSPALGTSGGVVPSTDTQYF

J: TRBJ1-5
length: 13
V: TRBV20-1
CDR3: CSASPLLDQPQHF

J: TRBJ1-2
length: 15
V: TRBV7-2
CDR3: CASSLGQGAVSGYTF

J: TRBJ2-7
length: 15
V: TRBV10-3
CDR3: CAIRSAGGMVYEQYF

J: TRBJ2-3
length: 13
V: TRBV20-1
CDR3: CSASLAGEDTQYF

J: TRBJ2-4
length: 16
V: TRBV12-3/TRBV12-4
CDR3: CASSSIQGQSKNIQYF

J: TRBJ1-1
length: 15
V: TRBV6-2/TRBV6-3
CDR3: CASSFEGALNTEAFF

J: TRBJ1-1
length: 15
V: TRBV5-5
CDR3: CASSGPGQPFSEAFF

J: TRBJ2-3
length: 12
V: TRBV12-3/TRBV12-4
CDR3: CASSQNVAAQYF